The present T cell receptor beta chain was sequenced within a study of T cells in Graves' hyperthyroidism and ophthalmopathy. Study-wide results and caveats: Most thyroid clonotypes expanded above 0.001 were also detected in blood.

Many counts were recorded for this clonotype. Its antigen remains unknown. The TCR beta CDR3 regions underwent amplification using RNA transcripts as the source. A first-round RT-PCR of the TCR CDR3 used the HTBI primer set. TCRdb reprocessed the multiplex PCR reads via MiXCR and lists one record per CDR3 protein. The table shows about 560,000 distinct CDR3 sequences, with roughly 17% occurring only once. The sequencing input was blood. This clonotype originated in a woman under 30 with Graves' hyperthyroidism.

For the CDR3, the DNA is TGCAGTGCTAGATGGGGCGACAGTGAGCAGTTCTTC. Translating gives CSARWGDSEQFF. The V and J genes are TRBV20-1 and TRBJ2-1; D possibly corresponds to TRBD1 (5 bases). The germline V gene has CDR1 DFQATT and CDR2 SNEGSKA (reference sequence). V dropped 2 bases and J dropped 9 bases, with 11 bases sitting between them. The CDR3 runs 12 residues.